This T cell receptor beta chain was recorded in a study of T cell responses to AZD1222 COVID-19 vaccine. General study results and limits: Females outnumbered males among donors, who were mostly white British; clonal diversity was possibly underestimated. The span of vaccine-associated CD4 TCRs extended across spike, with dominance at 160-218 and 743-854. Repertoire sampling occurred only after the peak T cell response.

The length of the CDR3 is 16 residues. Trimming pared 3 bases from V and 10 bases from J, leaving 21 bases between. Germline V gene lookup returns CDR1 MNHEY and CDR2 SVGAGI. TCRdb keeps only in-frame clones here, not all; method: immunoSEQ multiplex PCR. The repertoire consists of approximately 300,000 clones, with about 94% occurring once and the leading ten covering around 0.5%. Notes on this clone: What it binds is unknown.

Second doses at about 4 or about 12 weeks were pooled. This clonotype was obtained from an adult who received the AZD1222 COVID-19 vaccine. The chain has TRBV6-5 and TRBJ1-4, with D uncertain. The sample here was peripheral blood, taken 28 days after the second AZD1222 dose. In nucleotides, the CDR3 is TGTGCCAGCAGTTATTTGGATGGCCACTTGATGGGAAAACTGTTTTTT. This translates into CASSYLDGHLMGKLFF.